One sample yielded the 9 T cell receptor beta chains listed below, sequenced in a study of T cells in Graves' hyperthyroidism and ophthalmopathy. The source material, RNA transcripts, was used to amplify TCR beta CDR3 regions. The HTBI primer set served for first-round RT-PCR of the TCR CDR3. From the multiplex PCR reads, TCRdb called clonotypes with MiXCR, one entry per CDR3 protein. The data show hundreds of thousands of distinct CDR3 sequences, 14% seen once. Source material: blood. The receptors here all came from a woman younger than 30 with Graves' hyperthyroidism.

The sample holds many counts of this clonotype. The chain employs TRBV20-1 and TRBJ1-1, with TRBD1 matching over 7 bases. With 5 bases clipped from V and 4 bases from J, the junction kept 10 bases outside the gene matches. Germline V gene data show CDR1 as DFQATT and CDR2 as SNEGSKA (reference sequence). CDR3 length: 14 amino acids. The CDR3 bases are TGCAGTGCTCCAAAGACAGGGATGGGCACTGAAGCTTTCTTT. Protein: CSAPKTGMGTEAFF.

This clonotype has ten or more counts. The chain carries TRBV7-9 and TRBJ2-5; no firm D call. This CDR3 contains 14 residues. Germline loops: CDR1 SEHNR, CDR2 FQNEAQ (reference sequence). V lost 1 base, J lost 2 bases, and 8 bases lay in between. The CDR3 reads CASSLVSGQETQYF. The CDR3 region has the DNA TGTGCCAGCAGCTTAGTCAGTGGTCAAGAGACCCAGTACTTC.

This chain links TRBV9 with TRBJ1-4; D gene ambiguous. In germline, CDR1 is SGDLS, CDR2 YYNGEE. The germline V and J ends were trimmed by 0 bases and 5 bases, with 8 bases remaining between them. This CDR3 is built from 14 residues. The CDR3 loop is CASSVDGPNEKLFF. As DNA, the CDR3 is TGTGCCAGCAGCGTAGATGGCCCGAATGAAAAACTGTTTTTT.

This clonotype was observed at least ten times. The chain uses TRBV2 and TRBJ2-7; 13 bases map to TRBD2. The CDR3 has 17 amino acids. The germline CDR1 and CDR2 sequences are SNHLY and FYNNEI. Losses at the gene ends were 0 bases for V and 7 bases for J; bases not matched to a gene: 9. DNA of the CDR3: TGTGCCAGCAGTGAAGCAGACGGGACTAGCGGGAACCAGGAGCAGTACTTC. This sequence encodes CASSEADGTSGNQEQYF.

This clonotype occurred a few times. The gene calls are TRBV25-1 and TRBJ2-7, with TRBD1 matching over 7 bases. CDR1 is MGHDK and CDR2 is SYGVNS in the germline V gene. The CDR3 is 14 amino acids. Germline trimming cut 4 bases from V and 5 bases from J; bases unmatched to any gene: 8. CDR3 sequence (DNA): TGTGCCAGCAGTGTTTCAGGGGGTATCAACGAGCAGTACTTC. It codes for CASSVSGGINEQYF.

This clonotype was counted many times. The chain is built from TRBV28 and TRBJ2-7; D might be TRBD2 (5 bases). The germline V gene encodes CDR1 MDHEN and CDR2 SYDVKM. Trimming took off 2 bases at V and 4 bases at J, with 12 bases between the two ends. The CDR3 is 14 amino acids. CDR3 sequence: CASSLGSGEYEQYF. In DNA, the CDR3 is TGTGCCAGCAGTTTAGGAAGCGGAGAATACGAGCAGTACTTC.

This clonotype was seen only a few times. V usage is TRBV6-2 or TRBV6-3 and J usage is TRBJ2-3, with TRBD1 matching 11 bases. The CDR3 contains 18 residues. Looked up from germline, CDR1 is MNHEY and CDR2 is SVGEGT. After removal of 5 bases from V and 3 bases from J, the junction contained 13 bases not matched to a gene. This CDR3 is CASSRLQLGTGGTDTQYF. CDR3 DNA: TGTGCCAGCAGTCGCCTTCAACTCGGGACAGGGGGGACAGATACGCAGTATTTT.

This clonotype was observed a few times. The V and J genes are TRBV7-2 and TRBJ2-1, with D maybe TRBD2 (6 bases). The CDR3 sequence is 15 residues long. V lost 5 bases to trimming and J lost 6 bases, with 17 bases between them. Germline V gene data show CDR1 as SGHTA and CDR2 as FQGNSA. Here the CDR3 DNA reads TGTGCCAGCAGCCCGGGGCGGGGAACTCCCAATGAGCAGTTCTTC. This translates into CASSPGRGTPNEQFF.

This clonotype was counted at least ten times. The chain recombines TRBV4-2 with TRBJ1-4; D unclear. The V end was cut by 0 bases, the J end by 8 bases, with 16 bases between. Germline CDR1 LGHNA, CDR2 YNFKEQ. CDR3 length: 16 amino acids. In DNA, the CDR3 is TGTGCCAGCAGCCAAGAAGCCCAGGTCCAAAGAGAAAAACTGTTTTTT. This codes for CASSQEAQVQREKLFF.